This T cell receptor beta chain was retrieved from a study of blood T cell repertoires in COVID-19. Study background: T cells, B-cell-depleted T cells, or PBMCs provided the cDNA or gDNA that served as material.

Profiled with immunoSEQ multiplex PCR; TCRdb holds only in-frame clones, not every one. Of 120,000 to 150,000 clones listed, roughly 90% are singletons. The CDR3 is made up of 14 amino acids. Per germline, CDR1 SGHVS and CDR2 FQNEAQ. Trimming took 5 bases from V and 2 from J; bases not matched to a gene: 5. The chain has TRBV7-8 and TRBJ2-5; 7 positions match TRBD1. Sequenced: peripheral blood. This receptor was identified in a human donor in a cohort sampled during active COVID-19. The CDR3 DNA sequence: TGTGCCAGCAGCGTAGACAGGGAACAAGAGACCCAGTACTTC. It encodes CASSVDREQETQYF.